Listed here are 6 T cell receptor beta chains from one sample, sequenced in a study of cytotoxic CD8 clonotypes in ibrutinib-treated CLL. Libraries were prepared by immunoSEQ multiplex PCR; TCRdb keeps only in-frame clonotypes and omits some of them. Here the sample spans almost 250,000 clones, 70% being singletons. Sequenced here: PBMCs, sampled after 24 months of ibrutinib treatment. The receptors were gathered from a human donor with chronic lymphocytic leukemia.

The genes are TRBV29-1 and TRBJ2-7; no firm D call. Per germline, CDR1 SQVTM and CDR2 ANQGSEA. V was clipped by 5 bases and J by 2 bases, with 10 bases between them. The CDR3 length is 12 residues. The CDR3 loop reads CSVRQITYEQYF. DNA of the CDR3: TGCAGCGTTAGGCAGATTACCTACGAGCAGTACTTC.

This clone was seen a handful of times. CDR3 nucleotide sequence: TGTGCCAGCAGTCCCATATCCTCCTACAATGAGCAGTTCTTC. Translated, it gives CASSPISSYNEQFF. The chain employs TRBV6-5 and TRBJ2-1; no firm D call. With 5 bases removed from V and 0 bases from J, the gap between germline ends came to 8 bases. This CDR3 is built from 14 residues. The germline V gene encodes CDR1 MNHEY and CDR2 SVGAGI.

This chain's CDR3 is CAISDAGSYEQYF. As DNA, the CDR3 is TGTGCCATCAGTGACGCGGGCTCCTACGAGCAGTACTTC. The chain joins TRBV10-3 to TRBJ2-7, with D perhaps matching TRBD2 (5 bases). The CDR3 runs to 13 residues. Germline CDR1 is ENHRY and CDR2 is SYGVKD. Trimming left V 3 bases short and J 0 bases short, with 6 bases between.

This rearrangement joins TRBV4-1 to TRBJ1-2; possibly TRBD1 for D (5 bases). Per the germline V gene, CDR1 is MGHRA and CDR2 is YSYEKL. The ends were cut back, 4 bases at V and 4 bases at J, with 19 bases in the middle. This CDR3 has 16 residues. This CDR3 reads CASSPNWGDLGYGYTF. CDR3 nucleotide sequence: TGCGCCAGCAGCCCGAACTGGGGGGACCTTGGCTATGGCTACACCTTC.

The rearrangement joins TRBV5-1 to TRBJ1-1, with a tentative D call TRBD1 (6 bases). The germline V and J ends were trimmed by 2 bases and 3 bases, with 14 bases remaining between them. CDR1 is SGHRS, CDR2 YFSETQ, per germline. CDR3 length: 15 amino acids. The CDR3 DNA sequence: TGCGCCAGCAGCTTAACGTCACCAGGGGACACTGAAGCTTTCTTT. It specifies CASSLTSPGDTEAFF. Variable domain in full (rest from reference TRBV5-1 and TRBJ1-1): KAGVTQTPRYLIKTRGQQVTLSCSPISGHRSVSWYQQTPGQGLQFLFEYFSETQRNKGNFPGRFSGRQFSNSRSEMNVSTLELGDSALYLCASSLTSPGDTEAFFGQGTRLTVV.

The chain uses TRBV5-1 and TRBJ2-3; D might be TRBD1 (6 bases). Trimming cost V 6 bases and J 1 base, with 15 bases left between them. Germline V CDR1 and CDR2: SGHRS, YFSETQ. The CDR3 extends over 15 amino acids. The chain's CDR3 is CASIERGSGTDTQYF. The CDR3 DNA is TGCGCCAGCATCGAGAGGGGGAGCGGCACAGATACGCAGTATTTT.